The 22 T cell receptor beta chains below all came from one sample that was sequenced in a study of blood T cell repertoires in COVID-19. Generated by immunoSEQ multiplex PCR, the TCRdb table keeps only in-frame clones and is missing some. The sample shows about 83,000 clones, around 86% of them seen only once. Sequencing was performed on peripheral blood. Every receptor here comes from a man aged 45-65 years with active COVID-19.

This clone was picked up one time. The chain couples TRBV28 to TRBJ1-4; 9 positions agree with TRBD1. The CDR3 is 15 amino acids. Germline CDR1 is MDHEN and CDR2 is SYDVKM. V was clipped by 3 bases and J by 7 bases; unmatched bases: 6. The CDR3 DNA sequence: TGTGCCAGCAGTTTCACAGGGGGCGGTGGTGAAAAACTGTTTTTT. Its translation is CASSFTGGGGEKLFF. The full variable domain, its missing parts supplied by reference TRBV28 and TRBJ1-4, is DVKVTQSSRYLVKRTGEKVFLECVQDMDHENMFWYRQDPGLGLRLIYFSYDVKMKEKGDIPEGYSVSREKKERFSLILESASTNQTSMYLCASSFTGGGGEKLFFGSGTQLSVL.

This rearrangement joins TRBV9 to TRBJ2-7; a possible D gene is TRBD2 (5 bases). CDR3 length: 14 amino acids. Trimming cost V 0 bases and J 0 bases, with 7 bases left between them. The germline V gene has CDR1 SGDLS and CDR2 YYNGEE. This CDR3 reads CASSVGGNSYEQYF. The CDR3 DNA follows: TGTGCCAGCAGCGTAGGAGGGAACTCCTACGAGCAGTACTTC.

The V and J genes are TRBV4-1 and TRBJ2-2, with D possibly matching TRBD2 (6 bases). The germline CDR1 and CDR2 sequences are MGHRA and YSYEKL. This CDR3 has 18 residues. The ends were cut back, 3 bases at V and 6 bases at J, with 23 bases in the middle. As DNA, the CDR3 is TGCGCCAGCAGCCATCCCAAACTCGGCGGGACGACTCCCGGGGAGCTGTTTTTT. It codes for CASSHPKLGGTTPGELFF.

CDR3 in DNA: TGTGCCAGCAGCTTAGTAGGTTTGGCTAGCGGGGTTCTCACAGATACGCAGTATTTT. Its protein product is CASSLVGLASGVLTDTQYF. The V gene is TRBV7-6, the J gene TRBJ2-3, with 9 bases matching TRBD2. The CDR3 consists of 19 residues. The junction had 13 bases not matched to a gene; V was cut back by 1 base and J by 2 bases. Germline-derived CDR1 and CDR2 are SGHVS and FNYEAQ.

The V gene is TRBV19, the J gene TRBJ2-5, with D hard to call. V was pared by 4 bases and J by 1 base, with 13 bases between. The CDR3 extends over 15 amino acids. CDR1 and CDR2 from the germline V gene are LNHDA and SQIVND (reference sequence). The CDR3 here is CASSTDWQVQETQYF. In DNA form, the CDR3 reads TGTGCCAGTAGTACCGATTGGCAGGTCCAAGAGACCCAGTACTTC.

The CDR3 region has the DNA TGCGCCAGCAGCCAAGATCGCCCAGGGGGCTACAATGAGCAGTTCTTC. This translates into CASSQDRPGGYNEQFF. The chain is built from TRBV4-3 and TRBJ2-1, with 7 nucleotides matching TRBD1. The junction had 5 bases not matched to a gene; V was cut back by 0 bases and J by 3 bases. The germline gives CDR1 LGHNA, CDR2 YSLEER. There are 16 residues in the CDR3.

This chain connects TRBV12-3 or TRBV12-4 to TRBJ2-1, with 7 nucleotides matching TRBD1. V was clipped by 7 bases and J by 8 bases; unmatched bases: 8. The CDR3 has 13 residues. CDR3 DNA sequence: TGTGCCAGCACGGACAGGCGGCGGCATGAGCAGTTCTTC. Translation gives CASTDRRRHEQFF.

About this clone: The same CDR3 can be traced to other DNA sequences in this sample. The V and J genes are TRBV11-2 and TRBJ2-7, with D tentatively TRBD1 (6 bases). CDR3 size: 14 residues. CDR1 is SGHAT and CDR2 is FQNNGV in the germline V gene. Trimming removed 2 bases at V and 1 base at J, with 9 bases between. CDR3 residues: CASSLTQGSYEQYF. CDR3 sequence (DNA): TGTGCCAGCAGCTTAACTCAGGGGTCCTACGAGCAGTACTTC.

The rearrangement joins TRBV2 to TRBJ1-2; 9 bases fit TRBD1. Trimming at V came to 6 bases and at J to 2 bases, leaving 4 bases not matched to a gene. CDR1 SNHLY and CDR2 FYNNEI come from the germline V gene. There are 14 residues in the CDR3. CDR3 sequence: CASSGQGPNYGYTF. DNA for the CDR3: TGTGCCAGCAGCGGACAGGGGCCAAACTATGGCTACACCTTC.

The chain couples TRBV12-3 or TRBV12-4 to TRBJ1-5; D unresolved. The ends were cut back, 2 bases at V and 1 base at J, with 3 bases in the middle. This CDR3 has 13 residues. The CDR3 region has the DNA TGTGCCAGCAGTTTATCGAGCAATCAGCCCCAGCATTTT. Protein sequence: CASSLSSNQPQHF.

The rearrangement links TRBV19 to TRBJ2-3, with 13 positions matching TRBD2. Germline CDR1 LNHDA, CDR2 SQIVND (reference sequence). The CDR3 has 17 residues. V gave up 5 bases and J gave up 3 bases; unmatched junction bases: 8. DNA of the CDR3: TGTGCCAGTAGTCCGAGACTAGCGGGAGGTGGAACAGATACGCAGTATTTT. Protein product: CASSPRLAGGGTDTQYF.

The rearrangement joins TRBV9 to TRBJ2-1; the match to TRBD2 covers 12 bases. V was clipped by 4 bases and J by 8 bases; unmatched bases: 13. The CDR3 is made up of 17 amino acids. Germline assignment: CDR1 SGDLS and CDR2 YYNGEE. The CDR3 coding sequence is TGTGCCAGCAGCAACCTAGCGGGGGGGTTATTAAACCATGAGCAGTTCTTC. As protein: CASSNLAGGLLNHEQFF.

The CDR3 coding sequence is TGTGCCAGCAGCGTAGAGGACAGGGCTTCGGATGAGCAGTTCTTC. It yields the protein CASSVEDRASDEQFF. The V and J genes are TRBV9 and TRBJ2-1, with 8 bases fitting TRBD1. This CDR3 contains 15 residues. Looked up from germline, CDR1 is SGDLS and CDR2 is YYNGEE. Trimming cost V 0 bases and J 8 bases; bases outside gene matches: 7.

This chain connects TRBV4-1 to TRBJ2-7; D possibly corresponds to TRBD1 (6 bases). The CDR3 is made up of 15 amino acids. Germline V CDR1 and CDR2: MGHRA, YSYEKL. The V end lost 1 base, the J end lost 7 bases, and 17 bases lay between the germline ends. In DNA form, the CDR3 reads TGCGCCAGCAGCCAAGGGGGCCAGGGGCTGGGAGAGCAGTACTTC. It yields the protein CASSQGGQGLGEQYF.

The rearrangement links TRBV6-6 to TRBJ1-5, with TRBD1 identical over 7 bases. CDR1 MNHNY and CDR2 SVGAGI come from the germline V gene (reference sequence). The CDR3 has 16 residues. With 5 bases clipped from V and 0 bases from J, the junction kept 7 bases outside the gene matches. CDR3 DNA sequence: TGTGCCAGCAGTCGAGTACAGGGGAGTAGCAATCAGCCCCAGCATTTT. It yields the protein CASSRVQGSSNQPQHF.

CDR3 bases: TGTGCCAGCAGTGACAGGGAGAGAGGGGGCAGCAATCAGCCCCAGCATTTT. It is translated as CASSDRERGGSNQPQHF. This chain joins TRBV6-1 and TRBJ1-5; TRBD1 matches 7 bases. With 3 bases clipped from V and 1 base from J, the junction kept 9 bases outside the gene matches. Germline V lookup: CDR1 MNHNS, CDR2 SASEGT. The CDR3 totals 17 residues.

CDR3 residues: CASSFPDRGYEQYF. In DNA, the CDR3 is TGTGCCAGCAGCTTTCCGGACAGAGGCTACGAGCAGTACTTC. The chain uses TRBV5-6 and TRBJ2-7, with D tentatively TRBD1 (6 bases). Trimming removed 2 bases at V and 3 bases at J, with 12 bases between. CDR1 is SGHDT and CDR2 is YYEEEE in the germline V gene. There are 14 residues in the CDR3.

CDR3 nucleotides: TGTGCCAGCAGCTCTGGACAGGGACCGGACGAGCAGTACTTC. Its translation: CASSSGQGPDEQYF. The V call is TRBV5-6, the J call TRBJ2-7; 8 bases match TRBD1. After removal of 3 bases from V and 5 bases from J, the junction contained 7 bases not matched to a gene. This CDR3 comprises 14 residues. The germline gives CDR1 SGHDT, CDR2 YYEEEE.

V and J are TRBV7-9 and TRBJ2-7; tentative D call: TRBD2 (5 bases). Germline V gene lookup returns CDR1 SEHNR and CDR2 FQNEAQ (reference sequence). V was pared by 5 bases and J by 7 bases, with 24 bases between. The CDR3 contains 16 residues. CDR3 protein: CASSPPGPRTAGEQYF. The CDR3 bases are TGTGCCAGCAGCCCGCCGGGCCCCCGGACGGCGGGTGAGCAGTACTTC.

CDR3 bases: TGTGCCACCAGTGACCCCGGGACAGGGGATTTTAACTATGGCTACACCTTC. It codes for CATSDPGTGDFNYGYTF. The V call is TRBV24-1, the J call TRBJ1-2; 10 positions match TRBD1. This CDR3 has 17 residues. Germline V gene data show CDR1 as KGHDR and CDR2 as SFDVKD. J was trimmed by 1 base and V by 4 bases; bases with no gene match: 8.

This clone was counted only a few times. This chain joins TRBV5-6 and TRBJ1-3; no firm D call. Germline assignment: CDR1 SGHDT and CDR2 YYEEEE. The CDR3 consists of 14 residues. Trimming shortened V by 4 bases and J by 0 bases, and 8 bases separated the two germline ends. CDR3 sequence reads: CASSPGSSGNTIYF. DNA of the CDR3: TGTGCCAGCAGCCCTGGTAGCTCTGGAAACACCATATATTTT.

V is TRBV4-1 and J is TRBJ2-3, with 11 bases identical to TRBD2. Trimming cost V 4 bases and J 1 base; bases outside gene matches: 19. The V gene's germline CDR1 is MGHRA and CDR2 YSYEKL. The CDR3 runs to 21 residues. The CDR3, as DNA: TGCGCCAGCAGCCCCCTAGGGGGAACCGGGACTAGCGGAAGGGGCACAGATACGCAGTATTTT. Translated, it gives CASSPLGGTGTSGRGTDTQYF.